The clone carrying this TCR beta chain was counted between two and nine times. Germline assignment: CDR1 SQVTM and CDR2 ANQGSEA. The CDR3 loop spans 13 amino acids. The trim removed 6 bases at V and 4 bases at J, leaving 9 bases unmatched. TCRdb reanalysed the RT-PCR reads using MiXCR and keeps one entry per CDR3 protein. The sample carries hundreds of thousands of distinct CDR3 sequences, 12% to 15% recorded once. The rearrangement joins TRBV29-1 to TRBJ2-7; TRBD1 aligns across 7 bases. What was sequenced was memory CD4+ T cells from blood. The clonotype comes from a female donor in good health, serving as a healthy control. CDR3 sequence: CSVRDRGEYEQYF. DNA for the CDR3: TGCAGCGTACGGGACAGAGGAGAGTACGAGCAGTACTTC.